This T cell receptor beta chain is drawn from a study of shared clonotypes between healthy human individuals. As for the study in general: Each donor had three CD4 naive, three CD4 memory, two CD8 naive and one CD8 memory plate.

The repertoire was sequenced with immunoSEQ multiplex PCR; TCRdb's copy has only in-frame clones and lacks some. The sample carries around 2.5 million clones, 93% recorded once. Trimming took 4 bases from V and 4 from J, leaving 7 bases between them. Germline assignment: CDR1 KGHSH and CDR2 LQKENI. The CDR3 runs 12 residues. A remark on this clone: What it binds is unknown.

Notes on the study in general: A reduction in generation probabilities was seen for non-shared clonotypes relative to those shared by all four donors. What limited the represented genetic and exposure-history diversity was the small number of donors.

The clonotype originates from a young man in good health. Some clones in this sample may be carry-over from other donors' samples. The chain links TRBV18 to TRBJ1-1; D is unresolved. The material sequenced was naive CD4+ T cells from PBMCs. Subset defined: CD45RA+ positively selected. CDR3 region: CASSLVATEAFF. The CDR3 DNA is TGTGCCAGCTCACTAGTAGCCACTGAAGCTTTCTTT.